The present T cell receptor beta chain was sequenced within a study of OX40 agonist ivuxolimab in advanced cancers. Repertoires were generated with immunoSEQ multiplex PCR, while TCRdb's copy carries only in-frame clones and drops some. The sample has approximately 30,000 clones, around four fifths seen once; the top ten hold less than 30%. Germline V gene lookup returns CDR1 SGHVS and CDR2 FQNEAQ. V gave up 4 bases and J gave up 5 bases; unmatched junction bases: 5. This CDR3 has 15 residues. This sequence originates from an adult with an advanced solid tumor such as melanoma, head and neck, liver or kidney cancer. The chain recombines TRBV7-8 with TRBJ1-5; 10 nucleotides match TRBD1. The starting material was CD4+ or CD8+ T cells sorted from blood, obtained in a trial of the OX40 agonist ivuxolimab. The CDR3 sequence: CASSSTGTGDQPQHF. The CDR3 region has the DNA TGTGCCAGCAGCTCAACCGGGACAGGGGATCAGCCCCAGCATTTT.